This T cell receptor beta chain was observed in a study of vaccination and CD4 T cells after COVID-19. With the Oncomine TCR Beta short-read assay, DNA from cultured CD4+ T cells was sequenced. TCRdb processed the PCR reads anew with MiXCR; each CDR3 protein has one entry. The sample carries several thousand distinct CDR3 sequences, 41% recorded once. Details on this clonotype: Its antigen is as yet unknown.

Germline values: CDR1 SGHTA, CDR2 FQGNSA. The CDR3 runs 14 residues. V lost 5 bases and J lost 5, with 15 bases in between. The treatment: roughly ten-day PBMC culture with coronavirus spike peptide pools or control peptides (ViraFEST assay). The unexposed donor provided CD4+ T cells, which were taken before the COVID-19 pandemic (2011-2018). The receptor's source is a human donor in good health. The chain employs TRBV7-2 and TRBJ1-1; possible D gene TRBD1, 5 bases. Sequencing used CD4+ T cells from blood, cultured in vitro. CDR3 sequence: CASSPTGGSTEAFF. As DNA, the CDR3 is TGTGCCAGCAGCCCTACCGGGGGTTCAACTGAAGCTTTCTTT.